These 22 T cell receptor beta chains originate from one sample sequenced in a study of technical replicates of blood from several donors. Some clones are missing from TCRdb's copy, which holds only in-frame ones; the method was immunoSEQ multiplex PCR. The sample has some 62,000 clones, more than 75% seen once. The sample comprised PBMCs. These receptor sequences come from a human donor in good health. Some clones in this sample may be carry-over from other donors' samples.

The rearrangement links TRBV30 to TRBJ2-7; 11 bases match TRBD1. With V trimmed by 4 bases and J by 6 bases, 5 bases remained unmatched. The CDR3 is made up of 13 amino acids. Per the germline V gene, CDR1 is GTSNPN and CDR2 is SVGIG (reference sequence). The CDR3 sequence is CAWTPGQGVEQYF. The CDR3 DNA is TGTGCCTGGACCCCGGGACAGGGGGTCGAGCAGTACTTC.

The chain has TRBV4-3 and TRBJ2-6; D ambiguous. Trimming took off 0 bases at V and 0 bases at J, with 6 bases between the two ends. The V gene's germline CDR1 is LGHNA and CDR2 YSLEER. The CDR3 totals 16 residues. DNA of the CDR3: TGCGCCAGCAGCCAAGAAACTCTCTCTGGGGCCAACGTCCTGACTTTC. Protein sequence: CASSQETLSGANVLTF.

CDR3 sequence (DNA): TGTGCCAGCAGTTACGCGGGACTAGCGGGTATCTACGAGCAGTACTTC. This translates into CASSYAGLAGIYEQYF. The V and J genes are TRBV6-6 and TRBJ2-7, with 12 bases fitting TRBD2. CDR3 length equals 16 residues. Germline V CDR1 and CDR2: MNHNY, SVGAGI (reference sequence). J gave up 3 bases and V 2 bases, and 5 bases lay outside the gene matches.

The chain has TRBV30 and TRBJ2-3, with D perhaps matching TRBD2 (6 bases). The CDR3 has 14 residues. With 1 base removed from V and 0 bases from J, the gap between germline ends came to 8 bases. The germline CDR1 and CDR2 sequences are GTSNPN and SVGIG (reference sequence). This chain's CDR3 is CAWSGTTSTDTQYF. CDR3 nucleotides: TGTGCCTGGAGTGGGACTACTAGCACAGATACGCAGTATTTT. Full variable domain (missing parts from reference TRBV30 and TRBJ2-3): SQTIHQWPATLVQPVGSPLSLECTVEGTSNPNLYWYRQAAGRGLQLLFYSVGIGQISSEVPQNLSASRPQDRQFILSSKKLLLSDSGFYLCAWSGTTSTDTQYFGPGTRLTVL.

The chain is built from TRBV6-6 and TRBJ2-1; D is possibly TRBD2 (5 bases). Trimming removed 6 bases from V and 4 bases from J, with 7 bases in between. The length of the CDR3 is 12 residues. CDR1 is MNHNY, CDR2 SVGAGI, per germline (reference sequence). CDR3 DNA sequence: TGTGCCAGCAGCCCGGGATACAATGAGCAGTTCTTC. It yields the protein CASSPGYNEQFF.

The CDR3 loop reads CARKGLAETDTQYF. The CDR3 DNA is TGTGCCAGAAAGGGACTAGCGGAAACAGATACGCAGTATTTT. J is TRBJ2-3 and V is TRBV2; 11 bases agree with TRBD2. This CDR3 has 14 amino acids. Trimming removed 9 bases from V and 3 bases from J; junction bases left unmatched: 5. Germline V gene lookup returns CDR1 SNHLY and CDR2 FYNNEI.

The V gene is TRBV5-8, the J gene TRBJ1-2, with TRBD1 identical over 10 bases. V dropped 0 bases and J dropped 5; count of bases not matched to a gene: 4. CDR3 length: 15 residues. The germline V gene has CDR1 SGHTS and CDR2 YDEGEE. CDR3 nucleotides: TGTGCCAGCAGCTTGGCCACGGACAGGGGGTATGGCTACACCTTC. Protein: CASSLATDRGYGYTF. Filled out from reference TRBV5-8 and TRBJ1-2, the complete variable domain reads EAGVTQSPTHLIKTRGQQATLRCSPISGHTSVYWYQQALGLGLQFLLWYDEGEERNRGNFPPRFSGRQFPNYSSELNVNALELEDSALYLCASSLATDRGYGYTFGSGTRLTVV.

The chain joins TRBV6-5 to TRBJ1-5; D is undetermined. This CDR3 contains 15 residues. The germline V gene has CDR1 MNHEY and CDR2 SVGAGI. Deletions cut 6 bases from V and 0 bases from J, with 12 bases between. The CDR3 here is CASRVAVYSNQPQHF. CDR3 sequence (DNA): TGTGCCAGCAGGGTGGCCGTATATAGCAATCAGCCCCAGCATTTT.

The chain recombines TRBV4-2 with TRBJ2-7; 9 nucleotides align to TRBD1. Germline V CDR1 and CDR2: LGHNA, YNFKEQ. CDR3 length: 14 amino acids. Trimming took 1 base from V and 6 from J; bases not matched to a gene: 4. CDR3 coding DNA: TGTGCCAGCAGCCAAGCCGGGACAGGGAGCGAGCAGTACTTC. As protein: CASSQAGTGSEQYF.

The V call is TRBV4-3, the J call TRBJ1-2, with TRBD1 matching over 7 bases. V shed 8 bases, J shed 4 bases, and the junction held 10 bases outside the gene matches. Germline CDR1 LGHNA, CDR2 YSLEER. The CDR3 extends over 14 amino acids. CDR3 coding DNA: TGCGCCAGCGCACGGGACAGAACGTTCTATGGCTACACCTTC. Protein product: CASARDRTFYGYTF.

The chain is built from TRBV9 and TRBJ2-5; TRBD2 matches 9 bases. Trimming cost V 0 bases and J 2 bases; bases outside gene matches: 5. The CDR3 covers 16 residues. Germline-derived CDR1 and CDR2 are SGDLS and YYNGEE. The CDR3 DNA is TGTGCCAGCAGCGTAGTTCGCGGGGGGGAACAAGAGACCCAGTACTTC. This sequence encodes CASSVVRGGEQETQYF.

This chain uses TRBV7-3 with TRBJ2-3; no clear D gene. The CDR3 is 12 residues long. Germline V lookup: CDR1 SGHTA, CDR2 FQGTGA. V was trimmed by 5 bases and J by 6 bases, leaving 9 bases between them. The CDR3 protein is CASSLSGDTQYF. CDR3 nucleotide sequence: TGTGCCAGCAGCCTCTCCGGGGATACGCAGTATTTT.

The V call is TRBV7-9, the J call TRBJ1-6; D perhaps matches TRBD1 (6 bases). Trimming cost V 5 bases and J 10 bases, with 15 bases left between them. CDR1 is SEHNR, CDR2 FQNEAQ, per germline (reference sequence). The CDR3 loop spans 14 amino acids. CDR3 nucleotide sequence: TGTGCCAGCAGCCCGGGGGGCGGGGGCTCACCCCTCCACTTT. Translating gives CASSPGGGGSPLHF.

V usage is TRBV4-1 and J usage is TRBJ2-7, with D perhaps matching TRBD2 (6 bases). V dropped 0 bases and J dropped 2 bases, with 8 bases sitting between them. CDR3 length: 14 residues. Germline V gene data show CDR1 as MGHRA and CDR2 as YSYEKL. The CDR3 spells CASSQELAAYEQYF. CDR3 bases: TGCGCCAGCAGCCAAGAACTAGCTGCCTACGAGCAGTACTTC.

The V call is TRBV7-9, the J call TRBJ1-5; the match to TRBD1 covers 10 bases. Germline V gene sequence: CDR1 SEHNR, CDR2 FQNEAQ (reference sequence). The length of the CDR3 is 15 residues. Trimming removed 5 bases from V and 3 bases from J; junction bases left unmatched: 4. As DNA, the CDR3 is TGTGCCAGCAGCGGGGGACAGGGGTACAATCAGCCCCAGCATTTT. It is translated as CASSGGQGYNQPQHF.

CDR3: CASSQRQGWTSTDTQYF. Written as DNA, the CDR3 is TGTGCCAGCAGCCAACGACAGGGTTGGACTAGCACAGATACGCAGTATTTT. This sequence joins TRBV5-4 and TRBJ2-3, with 7 positions matching TRBD1. This CDR3 region has 17 residues. Germline V CDR1 and CDR2: SGHNT, YYREEE (reference sequence). J lost 0 bases, V lost 4 bases, and 11 bases had no gene match.

This chain links TRBV12-5 with TRBJ2-5, with 13 positions matching TRBD2. Trimming cost V 6 bases and J 3 bases; bases outside gene matches: 4. This CDR3 is 15 amino acids long. CDR1 and CDR2 from the germline V gene are LGHNT and FRNRAP. CDR3 loop: CASGPGLAGKETQYF. The CDR3 nucleotides read TGTGCTAGTGGGCCGGGACTAGCGGGAAAAGAGACCCAGTACTTC.

This sequence joins TRBV7-2 and TRBJ1-1; tentative D call: TRBD1 (5 bases). Germline CDR1 is SGHTA and CDR2 is FQGNSA. Trimming stripped 3 bases from V and 8 bases from J, with 13 bases between. This CDR3 spans 13 amino acids. This CDR3 is CASSLVGGGEAFF. The CDR3 DNA is TGTGCCAGCAGCTTGGTGGGGGGAGGAGAAGCTTTCTTT.

The chain joins TRBV7-9 to TRBJ1-6; 9 bases fit TRBD1. V was pared by 6 bases and J by 10 bases, with 10 bases of the junction left unmatched. Per germline, CDR1 SEHNR and CDR2 FQNEAQ (reference sequence). The CDR3 sequence is 15 residues long. Here the CDR3 reads CASRTDRGFSSPLHF. For the CDR3, the DNA is TGTGCCAGCAGGACAGACAGGGGGTTTAGCTCACCCCTCCACTTT. The complete variable domain, with remaining parts taken from reference TRBV7-9 and TRBJ1-6, reads DTGVSQNPRHKITKRGQNVTFRCDPISEHNRLYWYRQTLGQGPEFLTYFQNEAQLEKSRLLSDRFSAERPKGSFSTLEIQRTEQGDSAMYLCASRTDRGFSSPLHFGNGTRLTVT.

A note on this clone: The same CDR3 is also encoded by other DNA sequences in this sample. This rearrangement joins TRBV5-4 to TRBJ2-7, with D tentatively TRBD2 (5 bases). The CDR3 runs to 12 residues. Trimming removed 1 base at V and 4 bases at J, with 6 bases between. CDR1 and CDR2 from the germline V gene are SGHNT and YYREEE (reference sequence). The CDR3 reads CASSLTGYEQYF. CDR3 nucleotide sequence: TGTGCCAGCAGCTTGACGGGGTACGAGCAGTACTTC.

This chain joins TRBV7-3 and TRBJ2-3; 7 bases are shared with TRBD2. In germline, CDR1 is SGHTA, CDR2 FQGTGA. CDR3 length: 15 amino acids. Trimming removed 2 bases from V and 0 bases from J; junction bases left unmatched: 2. The CDR3 DNA sequence: TGTGCCAGCAGCTTAGGACTAGTTAGCACAGATACGCAGTATTTT. The encoded protein is CASSLGLVSTDTQYF.

The chain links TRBV4-2 to TRBJ2-7, with D possibly matching TRBD2 (5 bases). Trimming removed 1 base from V and 3 bases from J, with 13 bases in between. Germline CDR1 reads LGHNA; CDR2 reads YNFKEQ. This CDR3 contains 15 residues. In DNA, the CDR3 is TGTGCCAGCAGCCAAGCCCCTGGACTCAACTACGAGCAGTACTTC. This codes for CASSQAPGLNYEQYF.